Below are 32 T cell receptor beta chains sequenced from a single sample in a study of shared clonotypes between healthy human individuals. TCRdb's table, derived via immunoSEQ multiplex PCR, lists solely in-frame clones and lacks some. The table lists over 2,000,000 clones, roughly 93% of them singletons. The naive CD8 subset, CD45RO-negative cells positively selected for CCR7, excluded terminally differentiated effector memory CD45RA+ cells. The sequencing sample was made of naive CD8+ T cells from PBMCs. Receptor source: a man aged 18 to 30 in good health. Some clones in this sample may be carry-over from other donors' samples.

The chain links TRBV11-2 to TRBJ2-7, with D tentatively TRBD1 (6 bases). Trimming removed 3 bases at V and 6 bases at J, with 9 bases between. This CDR3 comprises 12 residues. Germline V gene data show CDR1 as SGHAT and CDR2 as FQNNGV. The CDR3 region has the DNA TGTGCCAGCAGCTTTGGGGGCGGCGAGCAGTACTTC. Residues: CASSFGGGEQYF.

CDR3: CASSDPRPQHF. The CDR3 coding sequence is TGTGCCAGCAGTGACCCCCGGCCCCAGCATTTT. V and J are TRBV6-5 and TRBJ1-5; D call uncertain. Trimming shortened V by 5 bases and J by 9 bases, and 8 bases separated the two germline ends. The CDR3 contains 11 residues. The germline V gene has CDR1 MNHEY and CDR2 SVGAGI.

This chain joins TRBV27 and TRBJ2-1; 14 nucleotides align to TRBD2. Germline CDR1 and CDR2: MNHEY and SMNVEV (reference sequence). The CDR3 runs 17 residues. The CDR3, as DNA: TGTGACCCGCCGGGACTAGCGGGAGCCAGCTCCTACAATGAGCAGTTCTTC. Amino acids: CDPPGLAGASSYNEQFF.

This chain links TRBV28 with TRBJ2-2; D is possibly TRBD1 (6 bases). The germline V gene has CDR1 MDHEN and CDR2 SYDVKM. Between the trimmed V and J ends, which lost 1 base and 7 bases, there was a span of 13 bases. The CDR3 is 15 amino acids. The CDR3 coding sequence is TGTGCCAGCAGTTTATTAACAGGGTTTGACGGGGAGCTGTTTTTT. This codes for CASSLLTGFDGELFF. Using reference TRBV28 and TRBJ2-2 for the parts outside the CDR3, the full variable domain is DVKVTQSSRYLVKRTGEKVFLECVQDMDHENMFWYRQDPGLGLRLIYFSYDVKMKEKGDIPEGYSVSREKKERFSLILESASTNQTSMYLCASSLLTGFDGELFFGEGSRLTVL.

V gene TRBV6-1 combines with J gene TRBJ1-1; D gene unclear. There are 15 residues in the CDR3. CDR1 is MNHNS and CDR2 is SASEGT in the germline V gene. The V end lost 1 base, the J end lost 2 bases, and 11 bases lay between the germline ends. As DNA, the CDR3 is TGTGCCAGCAGTGAAGTTGTCGGGTCAAACACTGAAGCTTTCTTT. It encodes CASSEVVGSNTEAFF.

This clone was observed once. The V call is TRBV6-5, the J call TRBJ1-2; D unclear. The V gene lost 3 bases and the J gene lost 4 bases, with 12 bases spanning the gap. The CDR3 extends over 14 amino acids. From germline, CDR1 is MNHEY and CDR2 SVGAGI. CDR3: CASSYAEVGYGYTF. CDR3 bases: TGTGCCAGCAGTTATGCGGAAGTAGGCTATGGCTACACCTTC.

J is TRBJ1-1 and V is TRBV5-1, with D maybe TRBD1 (5 bases). Trimming cost V 4 bases and J 0 bases, with 13 bases left between them. The CDR3 runs to 15 residues. CDR1 is SGHRS and CDR2 is YFSETQ in the germline V gene. CDR3 residues: CASSRVRELNTEAFF. The CDR3 DNA reads as TGCGCCAGCAGCCGTGTCAGGGAGTTGAACACTGAAGCTTTCTTT.

This chain uses TRBV7-9 with TRBJ1-1; D is uncertain. Germline lookup yields CDR1 SEHNR and CDR2 FQNEAQ (reference sequence). The CDR3 contains 12 residues. With 3 bases removed from V and 2 bases from J, the gap between germline ends came to 4 bases. CDR3 in amino acids: CASSFANTEAFF. In DNA, the CDR3 is TGTGCCAGCAGCTTTGCAAACACTGAAGCTTTCTTT.

The rearrangement uses TRBV11-2 and TRBJ2-1; either TRBD1 or TRBD2 may supply D (5 bases each). Trimming shortened V by 6 bases and J by 8 bases, and 8 bases separated the two germline ends. Germline V gene sequence: CDR1 SGHAT, CDR2 FQNNGV. The CDR3 sequence is 11 residues long. CDR3 DNA sequence: TGTGCCAGCAGGGGGACCGATGAGCAGTTCTTC. Amino acids: CASRGTDEQFF.

The chain joins TRBV27 to TRBJ2-1; 9 bases line up with TRBD1. CDR1 is MNHEY, CDR2 SMNVEV, per germline (reference sequence). V shed 3 bases and J 5 bases; nucleotides not matched to a gene: 5. The CDR3 spans 15 residues. The CDR3 sequence: CASSFLGTGNNEQFF. The CDR3 bases are TGTGCCAGCAGTTTCCTCGGGACAGGGAACAATGAGCAGTTCTTC.

J is TRBJ2-5 and V is TRBV11-2; D might be TRBD2 (5 bases). V shed 5 bases and J shed 5 bases, with 15 bases lying between them. This CDR3 has 14 amino acids. Per germline, CDR1 SGHAT and CDR2 FQNNGV. CDR3 nucleotide sequence: TGTGCCAGCAGCCCTCGGGATTTTTGGGAGACCCAGTACTTC. It encodes CASSPRDFWETQYF.

The chain recombines TRBV13 with TRBJ2-7; 9 bases are shared with TRBD1. Germline V gene lookup returns CDR1 PRHDT and CDR2 FYEKMQ (reference sequence). The V segment lost 4 bases and the J segment 1 base; nucleotides outside the gene matches: 5. The CDR3 length is 15 residues. The CDR3 coding sequence is TGTGCCAGCAGCTCCCGACAGGGGGAATCCTACGAGCAGTACTTC. Translation gives CASSSRQGESYEQYF.

This clone was detected once. In DNA, the CDR3 is TGTGCCAGCAAGCAGGGGCAATGGGGAACTGAAGCTTTCTTT. It translates to CASKQGQWGTEAFF. This rearrangement joins TRBV27 to TRBJ1-1, with D possibly matching TRBD1 (6 bases). The CDR3 length is 14 residues. The germline V gene has CDR1 MNHEY and CDR2 SMNVEV (reference sequence). V dropped 7 bases and J dropped 5 bases, with 17 bases sitting between them.

This clone was counted once. The chain has TRBV19 and TRBJ1-1, with 9 bases lining up with TRBD1. Trimming cost V 6 bases and J 0 bases; bases outside gene matches: 5. CDR3 length equals 15 residues. Germline V lookup: CDR1 LNHDA, CDR2 SQIVND (reference sequence). The CDR3 is CASSQDRGVNTEAFF. The DNA for the CDR3 is TGTGCCAGTAGCCAAGACAGGGGGGTGAACACTGAAGCTTTCTTT.

The genes are TRBV7-9 and TRBJ1-4, with 9 bases aligning to TRBD1. CDR1 is SEHNR, CDR2 FQNEAQ, per germline (reference sequence). V dropped 5 bases and J dropped 3; count of bases not matched to a gene: 7. The CDR3 sequence is 16 residues long. As DNA, the CDR3 is TGTGCCAGCAGCCCCCGGGACAGGGTTTCTAATGAAAAACTGTTTTTT. Protein product: CASSPRDRVSNEKLFF.

The rearrangement uses TRBV27 and TRBJ2-3; 7 bases are a match to TRBD1. The CDR3 is 16 amino acids. The junction had 11 bases not matched to a gene; V was cut back by 4 bases and J by 4 bases. Germline values: CDR1 MNHEY, CDR2 SMNVEV (reference sequence). Written as DNA, the CDR3 is TGTGCCAGCAGTTCCCCCTCCCGACAGGGACCAGATACGCAGTATTTT. It translates to CASSSPSRQGPDTQYF.

This sequence joins TRBV19 and TRBJ1-4; D unclear. V lost 3 bases and J lost 3, with 11 bases in between. This CDR3 spans 15 amino acids. Germline CDR1 and CDR2: LNHDA and SQIVND (reference sequence). CDR3 bases: TGTGCCAGTAGTATCAAAGGGAATGCTAATGAAAAACTGTTTTTT. It encodes CASSIKGNANEKLFF. Full variable domain (rest looked up from reference TRBV19 and TRBJ1-4): DGGITQSPKYLFRKEGQNVTLSCEQNLNHDAMYWYRQDPGQGLRLIYYSQIVNDFQKGDIAEGYSVSREKKESFPLTVTSAQKNPTAFYLCASSIKGNANEKLFFGSGTQLSVL.

The CDR3 DNA reads as TGTGCCTCCCGGCCCTGGGGTACGAACACCGGGGAGCTGTTTTTT. Protein product: CASRPWGTNTGELFF. The chain couples TRBV30 to TRBJ2-2; no definite D call. Germline CDR1 reads GTSNPN; CDR2 reads SVGIG (reference sequence). V shed 7 bases and J shed 0 bases, with 15 bases lying between them. The CDR3 covers 15 residues.

The chain carries TRBV28 and TRBJ2-3; 9 bases are a match to TRBD1. With 8 bases clipped from V and 2 bases from J, the junction kept 11 bases outside the gene matches. The CDR3 length is 16 residues. CDR1 and CDR2 from the germline V gene are MDHEN and SYDVKM. The CDR3 is CASSKPGTGLTDTQYF. In nucleotides, the CDR3 is TGTGCCAGCTCCAAACCCGGGACAGGGCTCACAGATACGCAGTATTTT.

This chain links TRBV29-1 with TRBJ1-1; 7 bases are shared with TRBD1. Germline CDR1 is SQVTM and CDR2 is ANQGSEA. The CDR3 consists of 14 residues. The V segment lost 4 bases and the J segment 7 bases; nucleotides outside the gene matches: 12. The CDR3 here is CSVADRVAWDEAFF. The CDR3, as DNA: TGCAGCGTTGCCGACAGGGTAGCGTGGGATGAAGCTTTCTTT.

The chain links TRBV11-2 to TRBJ2-7; D remains unclear. From germline, CDR1 is SGHAT and CDR2 FQNNGV. Trimming removed 0 bases from V and 5 bases from J, with 5 bases in between. The length of the CDR3 is 12 residues. This CDR3 is CASSLDGHEQYF. CDR3 nucleotides: TGTGCCAGCAGCTTAGATGGCCACGAGCAGTACTTC.

This chain uses TRBV19 with TRBJ1-2; 8 nucleotides match TRBD1. CDR1 and CDR2 (germline): LNHDA, SQIVND (reference sequence). The junction had 5 bases not matched to a gene; V was cut back by 6 bases and J by 8 bases. The CDR3 consists of 12 residues. CDR3 DNA sequence: TGTGCCAGTAGCACAGGGGGGGTGGGCTACACCTTC. Protein product: CASSTGGVGYTF.

The sample holds a few counts of this clone. The chain is built from TRBV28 and TRBJ2-7, with D unresolved. The V end lost 6 bases, the J end lost 0 bases, and 6 bases lay between the germline ends. Germline CDR1 is MDHEN and CDR2 is SYDVKM. CDR3 length equals 12 residues. CDR3 sequence: CASSISSYEQYF. The CDR3 DNA sequence: TGTGCCAGCAGCATAAGCTCCTACGAGCAGTACTTC.

The CDR3 loop reads CASRRGIGSGELFF. As DNA, the CDR3 is TGTGCCAGCAGGAGGGGAATAGGGTCCGGGGAGCTGTTTTTT. The chain carries TRBV6-4 and TRBJ2-2; D might be TRBD1 or TRBD2, each matching 5 bases. V lost 6 bases, J lost 6 bases, and 14 bases lay in between. Germline V gives CDR1 MRHNA, CDR2 SNTAGT. The CDR3 covers 14 residues.

As for this clone: Other DNA sequences in the same sample also yield this CDR3. The chain recombines TRBV7-2 with TRBJ2-7; 9 nucleotides align to TRBD2. The CDR3 contains 14 residues. Per the germline V gene, CDR1 is SGHTA and CDR2 is FQGNSA. J was trimmed by 4 bases and V by 5 bases; bases with no gene match: 6. The CDR3 region is CASSPVTSGYEQYF. The CDR3 DNA follows: TGTGCCAGCAGCCCTGTTACTAGCGGGTACGAGCAGTACTTC.

This clone was picked up one time. This chain joins TRBV15 and TRBJ2-2; D is perhaps TRBD2 (5 bases). The CDR3 has 16 residues. CDR1 and CDR2 (germline): LNHNV, YYDKDF (reference sequence). V lost 5 bases, J lost 0 bases, and 13 bases lay in between. The CDR3 bases are TGTGCCACCAGCCCTGGCGAGGGAACGAACACCGGGGAGCTGTTTTTT. Protein product: CATSPGEGTNTGELFF.

CDR3 in amino acids: CASSLGGQYLFF. CDR3 nucleotides: TGTGCCAGCAGTTTGGGGGGCCAATATCTGTTTTTT. The chain combines TRBV28 with TRBJ1-4; D might be TRBD1 (6 bases). V was trimmed by 3 bases and J by 14 bases, leaving 13 bases between them. Germline V gene data show CDR1 as MDHEN and CDR2 as SYDVKM. The length of the CDR3 is 12 residues.

This chain links TRBV11-2 with TRBJ2-7, with TRBD2 matching over 7 bases. This CDR3 comprises 15 residues. J gave up 3 bases and V 4 bases, and 9 bases lay outside the gene matches. Germline lookup yields CDR1 SGHAT and CDR2 FQNNGV. The CDR3 region is CASSSRDGRRYEQYF. For the CDR3, the DNA is TGTGCCAGCAGCTCCCGGGACGGGAGGCGCTACGAGCAGTACTTC.

The rearrangement joins TRBV5-1 to TRBJ2-7; TRBD1 matches 7 bases. CDR3 length: 16 amino acids. The germline V gene encodes CDR1 SGHRS and CDR2 YFSETQ. J gave up 4 bases and V 4 bases, and 14 bases lay outside the gene matches. This CDR3 reads CASSLLGDRTSYEQYF. DNA for the CDR3: TGCGCCAGCAGCCTGCTCGGGGACAGAACGAGTTACGAGCAGTACTTC. Full variable domain (remainder filled in from reference TRBV5-1 and TRBJ2-7): KAGVTQTPRYLIKTRGQQVTLSCSPISGHRSVSWYQQTPGQGLQFLFEYFSETQRNKGNFPGRFSGRQFSNSRSEMNVSTLELGDSALYLCASSLLGDRTSYEQYFGPGTRLTVT.

The chain recombines TRBV2 with TRBJ2-7; D is unresolved. Germline-derived CDR1 and CDR2 are SNHLY and FYNNEI. The V end lost 2 bases, the J end lost 2 bases, and 10 bases lay between the germline ends. This CDR3 region has 14 residues. The CDR3 reads CASSESTRPYEQYF. CDR3 DNA sequence: TGTGCCAGCAGTGAATCTACGCGGCCCTACGAGCAGTACTTC. The whole variable domain, remainder taken from reference TRBV2 and TRBJ2-7, is EPEVTQTPSHQVTQMGQEVILRCVPISNHLYFYWYRQILGQKVEFLVSFYNNEISEKSEIFDDQFSVERPDGSNFTLKIRSTKLEDSAMYFCASSESTRPYEQYFGPGTRLTVT.

The chain links TRBV27 to TRBJ2-7; 7 nucleotides line up with TRBD2. The CDR3 covers 15 residues. The germline V gene encodes CDR1 MNHEY and CDR2 SMNVEV (reference sequence). The J segment lost 5 bases and the V segment lost 5 bases, leaving 12 bases of the junction unmatched. The CDR3 is CASSTLADRLHEQYF. The DNA of the CDR3 is TGTGCCAGCAGTACTCTAGCGGACCGCCTCCACGAGCAGTACTTC.

The V call is TRBV6-1, the J call TRBJ1-1; D is uncertain. This CDR3 contains 12 residues. V gave up 3 bases and J gave up 5 bases, with 7 bases separating them. Germline V CDR1 and CDR2: MNHNS, SASEGT. CDR3 sequence: CASSEDGTEAFF. The CDR3 nucleotides read TGTGCCAGCAGTGAGGATGGAACTGAAGCTTTCTTT.